This T cell receptor beta chain was documented in a study of T cell changes during pregnancy in multiple sclerosis. Data came from immunoSEQ multiplex PCR; TCRdb stores just in-frame clones and leaves some out. In the table there are some 70,000 clones, around 92% of which are singletons. The CDR3 is 13 residues long. V lost 5 bases, J lost 8 bases, and 12 bases lay in between. From germline, CDR1 is LNHDA and CDR2 SQIVND (reference sequence). The gene calls are TRBV19 and TRBJ1-4; D ambiguous. This clonotype was sampled from a female donor in good health, enrolled as a control in a pregnancy study. The starting material was peripheral blood, obtained in the second trimester of pregnancy. The CDR3 coding sequence is TGTGCCAGTAGTTCCTTATCTCAGGAAAAACTGTTTTTT. Its translation is CASSSLSQEKLFF.